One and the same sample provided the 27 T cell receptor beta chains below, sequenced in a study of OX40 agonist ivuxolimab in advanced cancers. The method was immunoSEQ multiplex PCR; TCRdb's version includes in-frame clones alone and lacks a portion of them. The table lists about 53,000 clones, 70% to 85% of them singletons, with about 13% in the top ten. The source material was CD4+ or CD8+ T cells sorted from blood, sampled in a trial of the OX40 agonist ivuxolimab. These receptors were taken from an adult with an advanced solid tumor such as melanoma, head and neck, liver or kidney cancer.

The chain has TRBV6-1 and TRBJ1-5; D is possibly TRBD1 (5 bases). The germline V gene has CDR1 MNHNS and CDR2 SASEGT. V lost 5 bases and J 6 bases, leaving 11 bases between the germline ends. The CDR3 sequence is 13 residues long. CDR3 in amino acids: CASSSSGRQPQHF. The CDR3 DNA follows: TGTGCCAGCAGTTCCTCGGGACGTCAGCCCCAGCATTTT.

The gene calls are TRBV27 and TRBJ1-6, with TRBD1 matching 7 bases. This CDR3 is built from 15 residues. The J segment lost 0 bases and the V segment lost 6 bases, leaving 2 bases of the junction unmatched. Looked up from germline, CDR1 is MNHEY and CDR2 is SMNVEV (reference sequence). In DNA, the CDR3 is TGTGCCAGCAGACGACAGGGCTCCTATAATTCACCCCTCCACTTT. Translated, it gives CASRRQGSYNSPLHF.

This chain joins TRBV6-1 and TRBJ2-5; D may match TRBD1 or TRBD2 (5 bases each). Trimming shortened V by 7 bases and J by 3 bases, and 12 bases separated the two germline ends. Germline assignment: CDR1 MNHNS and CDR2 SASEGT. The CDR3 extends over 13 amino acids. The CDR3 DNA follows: TGTGCCAGCACGAGGGGCGGAGAAGAGACCCAGTACTTC. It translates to CASTRGGEETQYF.

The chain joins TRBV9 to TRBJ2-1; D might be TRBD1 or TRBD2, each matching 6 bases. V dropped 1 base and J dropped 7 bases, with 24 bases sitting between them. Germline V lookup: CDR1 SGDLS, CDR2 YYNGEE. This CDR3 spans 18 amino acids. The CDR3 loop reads CASSVLIGGTGKTNEQFF. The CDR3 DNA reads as TGTGCCAGCAGCGTACTTATCGGGGGTACAGGGAAAACGAATGAGCAGTTCTTC.

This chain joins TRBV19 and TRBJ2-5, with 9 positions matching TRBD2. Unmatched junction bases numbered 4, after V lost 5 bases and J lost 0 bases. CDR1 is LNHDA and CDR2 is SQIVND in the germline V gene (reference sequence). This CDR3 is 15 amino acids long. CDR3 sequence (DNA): TGTGCCAGTAGTCTGGTAGCGGGGGACCAAGAGACCCAGTACTTC. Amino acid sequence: CASSLVAGDQETQYF. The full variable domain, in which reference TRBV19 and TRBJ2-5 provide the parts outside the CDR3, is DGGITQSPKYLFRKEGQNVTLSCEQNLNHDAMYWYRQDPGQGLRLIYYSQIVNDFQKGDIAEGYSVSREKKESFPLTVTSAQKNPTAFYLCASSLVAGDQETQYFGPGTRLLVL.

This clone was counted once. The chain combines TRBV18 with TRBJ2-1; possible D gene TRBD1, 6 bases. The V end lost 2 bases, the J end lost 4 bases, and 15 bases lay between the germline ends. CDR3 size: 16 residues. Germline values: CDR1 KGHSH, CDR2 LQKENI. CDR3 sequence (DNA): TGTGCCAGCTCACCATTAAACAGGGCGCTATACAATGAGCAGTTCTTC. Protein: CASSPLNRALYNEQFF.

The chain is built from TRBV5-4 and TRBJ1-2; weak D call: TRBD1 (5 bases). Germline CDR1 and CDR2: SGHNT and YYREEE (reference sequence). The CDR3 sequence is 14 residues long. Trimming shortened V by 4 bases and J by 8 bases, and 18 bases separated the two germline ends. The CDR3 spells CASSPGQAPGGYTF. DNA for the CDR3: TGTGCCAGCAGCCCGGGGCAGGCTCCTGGCGGCTACACCTTC.

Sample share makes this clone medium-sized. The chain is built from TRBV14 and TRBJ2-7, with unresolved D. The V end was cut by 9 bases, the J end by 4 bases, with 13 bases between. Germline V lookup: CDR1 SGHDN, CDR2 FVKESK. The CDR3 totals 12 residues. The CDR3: CASNPPFYEQYF. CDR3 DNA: TGTGCCAGTAACCCCCCTTTTTACGAGCAGTACTTC.

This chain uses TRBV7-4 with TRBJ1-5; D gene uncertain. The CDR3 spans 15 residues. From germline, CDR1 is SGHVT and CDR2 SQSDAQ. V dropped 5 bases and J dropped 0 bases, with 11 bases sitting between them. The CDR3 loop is CASSPGRISNQPQHF. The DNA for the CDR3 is TGTGCCAGCAGCCCTGGACGGATTAGCAATCAGCCCCAGCATTTT.

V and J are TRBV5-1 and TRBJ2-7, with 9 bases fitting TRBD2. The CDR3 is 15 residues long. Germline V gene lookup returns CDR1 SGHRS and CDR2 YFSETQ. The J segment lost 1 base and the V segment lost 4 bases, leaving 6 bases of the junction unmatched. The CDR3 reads CASSGASGISYEQYF. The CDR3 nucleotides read TGCGCCAGCAGCGGAGCTAGCGGGATTTCCTACGAGCAGTACTTC.

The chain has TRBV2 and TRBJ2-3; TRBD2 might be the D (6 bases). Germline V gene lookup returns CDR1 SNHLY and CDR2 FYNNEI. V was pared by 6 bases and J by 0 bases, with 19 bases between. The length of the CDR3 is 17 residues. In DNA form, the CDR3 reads TGTGCCAGCAGGAAAGGGACGCTAGCGTCTAGCACAGATACGCAGTATTTT. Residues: CASRKGTLASSTDTQYF.

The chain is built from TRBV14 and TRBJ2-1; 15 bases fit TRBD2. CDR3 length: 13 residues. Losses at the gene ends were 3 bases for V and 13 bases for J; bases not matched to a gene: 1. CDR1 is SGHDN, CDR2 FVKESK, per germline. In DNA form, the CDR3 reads TGTGCCAGCAGCCAGGGACTAGCGGGAGGTCAGTTCTTC. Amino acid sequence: CASSQGLAGGQFF.

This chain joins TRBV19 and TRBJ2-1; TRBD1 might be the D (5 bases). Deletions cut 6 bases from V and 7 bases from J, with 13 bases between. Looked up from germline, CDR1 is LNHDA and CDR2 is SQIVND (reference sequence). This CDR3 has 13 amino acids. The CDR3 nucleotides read TGTGCCAGTAGCCCAGGGTGGGTAAATGAGCAGTTCTTC. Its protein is CASSPGWVNEQFF.

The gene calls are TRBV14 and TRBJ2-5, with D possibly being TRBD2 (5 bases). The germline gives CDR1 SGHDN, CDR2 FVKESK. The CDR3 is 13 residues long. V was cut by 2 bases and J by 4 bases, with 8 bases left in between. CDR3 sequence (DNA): TGTGCCAGCAGCCAATCCGGGGTAGAGACCCAGTACTTC. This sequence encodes CASSQSGVETQYF.

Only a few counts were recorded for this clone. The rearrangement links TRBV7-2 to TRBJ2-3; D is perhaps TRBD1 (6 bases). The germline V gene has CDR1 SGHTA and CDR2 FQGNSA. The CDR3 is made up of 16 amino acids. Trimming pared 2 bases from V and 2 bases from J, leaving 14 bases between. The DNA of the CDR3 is TGTGCCAGCAGCTTACAGACCGGGACAAACACAGATACGCAGTATTTT. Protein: CASSLQTGTNTDTQYF.

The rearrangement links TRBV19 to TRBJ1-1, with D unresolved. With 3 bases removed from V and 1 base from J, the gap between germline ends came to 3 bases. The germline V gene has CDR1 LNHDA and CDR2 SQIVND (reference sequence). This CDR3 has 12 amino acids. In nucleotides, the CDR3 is TGTGCCAGTAGTATTTGGAACACTGAAGCTTTCTTT. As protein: CASSIWNTEAFF.

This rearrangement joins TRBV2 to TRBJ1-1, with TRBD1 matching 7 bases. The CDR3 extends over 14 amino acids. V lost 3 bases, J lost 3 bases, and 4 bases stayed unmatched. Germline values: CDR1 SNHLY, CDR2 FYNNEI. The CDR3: CASSDVGTDTEAFF. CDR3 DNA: TGTGCCAGCAGTGATGTAGGGACAGACACTGAAGCTTTCTTT.

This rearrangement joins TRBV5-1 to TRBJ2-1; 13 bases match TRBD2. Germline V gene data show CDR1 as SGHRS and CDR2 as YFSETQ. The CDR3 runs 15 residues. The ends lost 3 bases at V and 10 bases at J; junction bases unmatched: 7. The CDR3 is CASSSTSGRVKEQFF. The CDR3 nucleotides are TGCGCCAGCAGCTCTACTAGCGGGAGGGTGAAAGAGCAGTTCTTC.

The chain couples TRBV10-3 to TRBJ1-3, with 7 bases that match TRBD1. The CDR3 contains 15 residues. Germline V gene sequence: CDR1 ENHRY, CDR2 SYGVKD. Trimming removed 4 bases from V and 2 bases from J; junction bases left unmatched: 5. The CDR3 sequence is CAISGQGKTGNTIYF. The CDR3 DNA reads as TGTGCCATCAGTGGACAGGGAAAGACTGGAAACACCATATATTTT.

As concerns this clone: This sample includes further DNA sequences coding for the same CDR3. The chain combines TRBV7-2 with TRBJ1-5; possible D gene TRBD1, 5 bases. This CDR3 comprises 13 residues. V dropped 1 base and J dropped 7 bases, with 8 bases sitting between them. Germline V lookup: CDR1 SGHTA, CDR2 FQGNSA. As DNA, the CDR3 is TGTGCCAGCAGCTTAGACAGGAGCCAGCCCCAGCATTTT. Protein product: CASSLDRSQPQHF.

This CDR3 is CASKGSSGANTGELFF. CDR3 nucleotide sequence: TGTGCCAGCAAGGGGTCGTCTGGCGCGAACACCGGGGAGCTGTTTTTT. The genes are TRBV6-4 and TRBJ2-2, with D perhaps TRBD1 (5 bases). With 7 bases removed from V and 0 bases from J, the gap between germline ends came to 15 bases. The CDR3 sequence is 16 residues long. Per germline, CDR1 MRHNA and CDR2 SNTAGT.

The CDR3 coding sequence is TGTGCCAGCAAGCGGGGACAGAATCTTGGCACAGATACGCAGTATTTT. Translated, it gives CASKRGQNLGTDTQYF. The chain recombines TRBV27 with TRBJ2-3; D is possibly TRBD1 or TRBD2 (7 bases each). The V end lost 7 bases, the J end lost 1 base, and 18 bases lay between the germline ends. The CDR3 length is 16 residues. Germline CDR1 MNHEY, CDR2 SMNVEV (reference sequence).

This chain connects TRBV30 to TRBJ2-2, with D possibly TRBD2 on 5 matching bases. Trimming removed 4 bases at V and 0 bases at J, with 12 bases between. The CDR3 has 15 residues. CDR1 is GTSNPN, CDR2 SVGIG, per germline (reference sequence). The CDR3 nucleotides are TGTGCCTGGACAACCGGGGTTACGAACACCGGGGAGCTGTTTTTT. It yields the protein CAWTTGVTNTGELFF. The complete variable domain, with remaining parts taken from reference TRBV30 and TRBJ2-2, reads SQTIHQWPATLVQPVGSPLSLECTVEGTSNPNLYWYRQAAGRGLQLLFYSVGIGQISSEVPQNLSASRPQDRQFILSSKKLLLSDSGFYLCAWTTGVTNTGELFFGEGSRLTVL.

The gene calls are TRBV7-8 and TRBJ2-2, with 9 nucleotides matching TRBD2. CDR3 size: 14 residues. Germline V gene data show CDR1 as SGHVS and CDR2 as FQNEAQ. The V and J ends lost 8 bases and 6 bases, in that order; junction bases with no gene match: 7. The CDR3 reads CASSNLAGPGELFF. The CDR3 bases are TGTGCCAGCTCCAATCTAGCGGGACCCGGGGAGCTGTTTTTT. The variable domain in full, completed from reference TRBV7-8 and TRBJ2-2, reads GAGVSQSPRYKVAKRGQDVALRCDPISGHVSLFWYQQALGQGPEFLTYFQNEAQLDKSGLPSDRFFAERPEGSVSTLKIQRTQQEDSAVYLCASSNLAGPGELFFGEGSRLTVL.

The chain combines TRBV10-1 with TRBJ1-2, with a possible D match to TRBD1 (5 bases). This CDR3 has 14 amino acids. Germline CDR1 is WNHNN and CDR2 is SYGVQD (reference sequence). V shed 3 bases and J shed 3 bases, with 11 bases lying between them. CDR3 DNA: TGCGCCAGCAGTGAAGGGCAGGGTGACTATGGCTACACCTTC. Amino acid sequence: CASSEGQGDYGYTF.

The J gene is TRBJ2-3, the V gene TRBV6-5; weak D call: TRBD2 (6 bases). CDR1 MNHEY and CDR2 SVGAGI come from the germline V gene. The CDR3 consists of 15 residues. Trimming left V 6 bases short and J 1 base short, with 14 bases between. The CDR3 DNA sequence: TGTGCCAGCAGCCGGGGCGGGGAGGGCACAGATACGCAGTATTTT. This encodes CASSRGGEGTDTQYF.

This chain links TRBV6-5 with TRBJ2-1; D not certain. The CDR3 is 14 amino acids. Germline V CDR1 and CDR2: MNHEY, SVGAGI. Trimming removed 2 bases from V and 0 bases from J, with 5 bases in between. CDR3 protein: CASSYRYSYNEQFF. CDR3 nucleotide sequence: TGTGCCAGCAGTTACAGGTACTCCTACAATGAGCAGTTCTTC.